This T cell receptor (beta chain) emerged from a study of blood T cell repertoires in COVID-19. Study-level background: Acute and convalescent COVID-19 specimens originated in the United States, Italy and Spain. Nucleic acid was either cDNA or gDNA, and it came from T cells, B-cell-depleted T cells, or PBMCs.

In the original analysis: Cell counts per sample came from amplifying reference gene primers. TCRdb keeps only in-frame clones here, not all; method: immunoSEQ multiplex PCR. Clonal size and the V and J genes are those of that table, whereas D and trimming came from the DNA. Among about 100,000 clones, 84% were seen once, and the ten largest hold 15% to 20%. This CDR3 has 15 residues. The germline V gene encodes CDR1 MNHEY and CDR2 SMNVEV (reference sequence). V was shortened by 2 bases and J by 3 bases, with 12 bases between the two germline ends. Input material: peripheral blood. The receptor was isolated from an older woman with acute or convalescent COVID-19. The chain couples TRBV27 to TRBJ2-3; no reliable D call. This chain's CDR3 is CASSLADRVTDTQYF. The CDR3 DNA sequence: TGTGCCAGCAGTTTAGCAGATCGGGTGACAGATACGCAGTATTTT.